This TCR beta chain was sequenced for a study of T cell repertoires in cytomegalovirus infection. The overall study: CMV infection plus the matching HLA type was flagged by public TCR beta signatures.

A single record per CDR3 protein comes from TCRdb applying MiXCR to the reads. The sample contains 480,000 or so distinct CDR3 sequences, approximately 10% of which appear only once. Trimming stripped 3 bases from V and 8 bases from J, with 7 bases between. CDR1 and CDR2 from the germline V gene are MDHEN and SYDVKM. This CDR3 contains 12 residues. As to this clonotype: Its antigen is still unknown.

General study findings and limits: Cumulative public TCR beta family frequency identified carriers of CMV plus the relevant HLA.

This chain joins TRBV28 and TRBJ1-4, with unresolved D. The sample taken for sequencing was PBMCs. This TCR was recovered from a human donor in good health (CMV status not recorded). Some clones in this sample may be carry-over from other donors' samples. This CDR3 reads CASSFGREKLFF. In DNA form, the CDR3 reads TGTGCCAGCAGTTTTGGTCGGGAAAAACTGTTTTTT.